This T cell receptor (beta chain) originates from a study of molecular identifiers for immune sequencing clone quantification. Study-wide results and caveats: The study found clones above 20 RNA copies held over 99% of effector molecules and under 1% in naive cells.

One entry per CDR3 protein results from TCRdb running MiXCR on the PCR reads. The sample lists hundreds of thousands of distinct CDR3 sequences; 25% were seen once. At least ten counts were recorded for this clonotype. Its antigen is still unknown. This CDR3 comprises 15 residues. Per the germline V gene, CDR1 is SEHNR and CDR2 is FQNEAQ (reference sequence). Germline trimming cut 5 bases from V and 2 bases from J; bases unmatched to any gene: 6. The material sequenced was naive CD8+ T cells from blood, with Jurkat cell RNA spiked in. Subset indicated: FACS-sorted CD8+CD4-CCR7+CD45RA+ naive T cells. This TCR came from a human donor in good health. Some libraries in this study had Jurkat cell RNA spiked in. The V and J genes are TRBV7-9 and TRBJ2-7; 10 bases agree with TRBD1. CDR3 loop: CASSHAGTGAYEQYF. The CDR3 bases are TGTGCCAGCAGCCACGCAGGGACAGGGGCCTACGAGCAGTACTTC.